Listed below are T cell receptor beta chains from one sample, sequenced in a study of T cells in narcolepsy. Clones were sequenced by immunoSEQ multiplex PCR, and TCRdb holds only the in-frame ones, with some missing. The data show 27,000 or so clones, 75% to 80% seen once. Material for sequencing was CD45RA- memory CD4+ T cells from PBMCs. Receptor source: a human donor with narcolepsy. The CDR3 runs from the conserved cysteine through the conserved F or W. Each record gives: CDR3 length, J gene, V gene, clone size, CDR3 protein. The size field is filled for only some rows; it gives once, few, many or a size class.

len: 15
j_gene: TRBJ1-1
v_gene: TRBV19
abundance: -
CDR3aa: CASRDDRPSGTEAFF

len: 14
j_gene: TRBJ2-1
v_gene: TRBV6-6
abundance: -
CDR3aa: CASSYSSRGNEQFF

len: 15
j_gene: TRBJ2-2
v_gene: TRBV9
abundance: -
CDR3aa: CASSARGRNTGELFF

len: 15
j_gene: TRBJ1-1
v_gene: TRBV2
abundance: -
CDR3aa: CASRTGQGMNTEAFF

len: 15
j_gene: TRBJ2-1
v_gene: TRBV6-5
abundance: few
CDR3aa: CASSYGSGGRYEQFF

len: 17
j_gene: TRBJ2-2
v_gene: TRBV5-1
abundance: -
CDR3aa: CASSLAYGMRGSGELFF

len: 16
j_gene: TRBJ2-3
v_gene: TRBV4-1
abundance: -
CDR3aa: CASSQDLGATTDTQYF

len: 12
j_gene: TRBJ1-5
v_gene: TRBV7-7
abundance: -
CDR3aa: CASSLAGQPQHF

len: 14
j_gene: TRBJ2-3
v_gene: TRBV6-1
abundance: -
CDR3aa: CASRSRDRADTQYF

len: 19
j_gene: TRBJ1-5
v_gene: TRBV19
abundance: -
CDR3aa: CASSTGRGGSPPWRQPQHF

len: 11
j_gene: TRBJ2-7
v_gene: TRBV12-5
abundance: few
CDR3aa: CASGLLGEQYF

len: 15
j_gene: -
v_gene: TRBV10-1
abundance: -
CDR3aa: CASSATSGGLYEQYF

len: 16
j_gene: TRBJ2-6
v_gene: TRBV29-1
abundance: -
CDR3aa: CSVARDVHSGANVLTF

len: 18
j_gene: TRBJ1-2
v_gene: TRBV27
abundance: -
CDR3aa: CASSSYVYRQGRKDGYTF

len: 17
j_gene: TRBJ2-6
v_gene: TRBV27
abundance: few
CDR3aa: CASSFGRGGSGANVLTF

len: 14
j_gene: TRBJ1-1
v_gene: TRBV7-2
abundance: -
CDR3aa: CASSFGQGASEAFF

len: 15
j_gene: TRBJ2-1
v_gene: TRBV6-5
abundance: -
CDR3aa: CASSNTGSAYNEQFF

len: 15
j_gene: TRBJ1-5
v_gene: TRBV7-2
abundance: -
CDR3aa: CASSFQGGQGKPQHF

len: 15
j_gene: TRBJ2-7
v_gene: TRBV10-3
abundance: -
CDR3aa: CAITEEPGPTYEQYF

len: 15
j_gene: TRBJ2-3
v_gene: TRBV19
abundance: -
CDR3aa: CASTGTGGNTDTQYF

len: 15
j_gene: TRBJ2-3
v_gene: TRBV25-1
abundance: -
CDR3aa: CASSDYRGPEDTQYF

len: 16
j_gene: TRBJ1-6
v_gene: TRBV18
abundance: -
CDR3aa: CASSPPPGQLRTPLHF

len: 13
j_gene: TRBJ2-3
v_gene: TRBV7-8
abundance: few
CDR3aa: CASSPASPDTQYF

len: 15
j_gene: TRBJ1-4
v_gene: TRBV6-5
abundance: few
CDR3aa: CASSYRNNANEKLFF

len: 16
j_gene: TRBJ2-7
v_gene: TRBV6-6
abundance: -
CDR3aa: CASSPTTSGGSYEQYF

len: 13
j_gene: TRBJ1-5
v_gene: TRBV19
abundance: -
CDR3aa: CASSFTSNQPQHF

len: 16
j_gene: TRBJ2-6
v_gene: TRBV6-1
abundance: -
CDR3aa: CASSERRRAGANVLTF

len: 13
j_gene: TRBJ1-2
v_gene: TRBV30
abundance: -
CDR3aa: CAWSVGANYGYTF

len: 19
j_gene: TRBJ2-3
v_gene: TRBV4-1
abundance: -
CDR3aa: CASSQGFLGIRRGADTQYF

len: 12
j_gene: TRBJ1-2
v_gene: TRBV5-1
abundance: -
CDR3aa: CASSFQGGGYTF

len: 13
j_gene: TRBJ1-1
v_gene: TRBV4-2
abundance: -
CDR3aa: CASSHGKNTEAFF

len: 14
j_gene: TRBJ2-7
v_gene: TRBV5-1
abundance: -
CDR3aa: CASSVLDRGYEQYF

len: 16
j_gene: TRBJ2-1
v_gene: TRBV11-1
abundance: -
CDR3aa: CASSRTSGGLNNEQFF

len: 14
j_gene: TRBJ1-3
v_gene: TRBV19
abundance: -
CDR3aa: CASSETGTGNTIYF

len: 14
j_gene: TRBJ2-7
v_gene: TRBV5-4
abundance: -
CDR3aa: CASSLIGTAYEQYF

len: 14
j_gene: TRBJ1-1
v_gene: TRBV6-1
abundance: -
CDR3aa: CASSANRVYTEAFF

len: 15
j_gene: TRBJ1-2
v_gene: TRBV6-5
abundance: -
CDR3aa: CASSYDGTGLYGYTF

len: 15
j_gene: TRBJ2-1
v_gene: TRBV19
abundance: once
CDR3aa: CASIPRLVRDNEQFF

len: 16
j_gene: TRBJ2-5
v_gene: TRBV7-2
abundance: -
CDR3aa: CASSVVAGGHQETQYF

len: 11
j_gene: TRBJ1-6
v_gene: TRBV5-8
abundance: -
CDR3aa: CASSFDRPLHF